Below are 30 T cell receptor beta chains sequenced from a single sample in a study of blood T cell repertoires in COVID-19 (dated by TCRdb to the early 2020s). Library preparation employed the immunoSEQ multiplex PCR assay. TCRdb holds this immuneACCESS table with in-frame rearrangements only. Some clones are missing; in checked studies, unresolved V genes explain under half, and the rest has no known cause. This sample gives nearly 25,000 clones in total; approximately 85% of them show up just once. 7.5% to 9% of the sample is held by the ten biggest clonotypes. The specimen was peripheral blood. The source is a human donor in a cohort sampled during active COVID-19.

The chain joins TRBV13 to TRBJ2-1; TRBD1 is a possible D gene (6 bases). The length of the CDR3 is 14 residues. Trimming removed 8 bases from V and 3 bases from J, with 14 bases in between. The germline V gene encodes CDR1 PRHDT and CDR2 FYEKMQ (reference sequence). CDR3 coding DNA: TGTGCCAGCCGCCTGGGGGCCGGCTACAATGAGCAGTTCTTC. Translation gives CASRLGAGYNEQFF.

The gene calls are TRBV24-1 and TRBJ1-2; TRBD1 aligns across 7 bases. V lost 5 bases, J lost 6 bases, and 8 bases stayed unmatched. The germline gives CDR1 KGHDR, CDR2 SFDVKD. The CDR3 sequence is 14 residues long. The CDR3 loop reads CATSGQGGLNGYTF. DNA of the CDR3: TGTGCCACCAGTGGCCAGGGGGGTCTGAATGGCTACACCTTC.

The chain employs TRBV7-2 and TRBJ2-1; 11 bases are a match to TRBD2. From germline, CDR1 is SGHTA and CDR2 FQGNSA. The V and J ends lost 5 bases and 5 bases, in that order; junction bases with no gene match: 5. CDR3 length: 15 amino acids. The CDR3 loop reads CASSRQLAGDNEQFF. The DNA of the CDR3 is TGTGCCAGCAGCCGGCAACTAGCGGGGGACAATGAGCAGTTCTTC. The whole variable domain, remainder taken from reference TRBV7-2 and TRBJ2-1, is GAGVSQSPSNKVTEKGKDVELRCDPISGHTALYWYRQSLGQGLEFLIYFQGNSAPDKSGLPSDRFSAERTGGSVSTLTIQRTQQEDSAVYLCASSRQLAGDNEQFFGPGTRLTVL.

The V gene is TRBV5-1, the J gene TRBJ1-2; 7 bases line up with TRBD1. This CDR3 region has 14 residues. CDR1 and CDR2 from the germline V gene are SGHRS and YFSETQ. Trimming took 4 bases from V and 4 from J; bases not matched to a gene: 7. The CDR3, as DNA: TGCGCCAGCAGCCACGGGACAGCCGTCTATGGCTACACCTTC. Its protein product is CASSHGTAVYGYTF.

In DNA form, the CDR3 reads TGTGCCATCAACCGGGACAGGGGTGAAAAACTGTTTTTT. It is translated as CAINRDRGEKLFF. This chain uses TRBV10-3 with TRBJ1-4; 10 positions match TRBD1. J gave up 7 bases and V 7 bases, and 3 bases lay outside the gene matches. The CDR3 spans 13 residues. From germline, CDR1 is ENHRY and CDR2 SYGVKD.

V and J are TRBV19 and TRBJ2-1, with D tentatively TRBD1 (6 bases). CDR3 length: 13 residues. Trimming pared 7 bases from V and 1 base from J, leaving 8 bases between. Germline assignment: CDR1 LNHDA and CDR2 SQIVND (reference sequence). The CDR3: CASTGASYNEQFF. The CDR3 DNA sequence: TGTGCCAGTACAGGGGCTTCCTACAATGAGCAGTTCTTC.

The rearrangement uses TRBV5-1 and TRBJ1-1; D is ambiguous. From germline, CDR1 is SGHRS and CDR2 YFSETQ. The CDR3 contains 14 residues. V was pared by 4 bases and J by 1 base, with 11 bases between. The CDR3 loop is CASSRTKGNTEAFF. CDR3 DNA: TGCGCCAGCAGCAGGACTAAGGGGAACACTGAAGCTTTCTTT.

The genes are TRBV7-3 and TRBJ2-5, with TRBD2 matching over 15 bases. J gave up 5 bases and V 5 bases, and 3 bases lay outside the gene matches. The germline V gene encodes CDR1 SGHTA and CDR2 FQGTGA. CDR3 size: 15 residues. CDR3 sequence: CASSPGLAGGETQYF. Here the CDR3 DNA reads TGTGCCAGCAGCCCCGGACTAGCGGGGGGGGAGACCCAGTACTTC.

The V and J genes are TRBV5-1 and TRBJ1-5, with 7 bases identical to TRBD1. The germline V gene has CDR1 SGHRS and CDR2 YFSETQ. Trimming cost V 4 bases and J 3 bases; bases outside gene matches: 7. CDR3 length equals 15 residues. The CDR3 nucleotides read TGCGCCAGCAGCCCAACAGGGGCTATCAATCAGCCCCAGCATTTT. Its protein product is CASSPTGAINQPQHF.

The V gene is TRBV29-1, the J gene TRBJ1-2; D ambiguous. From germline, CDR1 is SQVTM and CDR2 ANQGSEA. V shed 2 bases and J shed 3 bases, with 10 bases lying between them. This CDR3 comprises 13 residues. The CDR3 protein is CSVETVTDYGYTF. The CDR3 region has the DNA TGCAGCGTTGAAACAGTTACAGACTATGGCTACACCTTC. Together with reference TRBV29-1 and TRBJ1-2, the CDR3 gives the full variable domain: SAVISQKPSRDICQRGTSLTIQCQVDSQVTMMFWYRQQPGQSLTLIATANQGSEATYESGFVIDKFPISRPNLTFSTLTVSNMSPEDSSIYLCSVETVTDYGYTFGSGTRLTVV.

This clone was recorded only once. The rearrangement joins TRBV5-6 to TRBJ1-1; D gene ambiguous. The CDR3 consists of 17 residues. Germline-derived CDR1 and CDR2 are SGHDT and YYEEEE. Trimming removed 4 bases at V and 8 bases at J, with 27 bases between. Here the CDR3 DNA reads TGTGCCAGCAGCGTGACGGCCGCCCAGGTCTTCCCCTTAGAAGCTTTCTTT. Translated: CASSVTAAQVFPLEAFF.

The chain carries TRBV24-1 and TRBJ1-1, with D tentatively TRBD1 (5 bases). Trimming removed 5 bases from V and 7 bases from J, with 13 bases in between. CDR1 and CDR2 (germline): KGHDR, SFDVKD. CDR3 length: 13 amino acids. The CDR3 DNA is TGTGCCACCAGTGCCGGCCCAGGGATTGAAGCTTTCTTT. Its translation: CATSAGPGIEAFF.

This chain connects TRBV3-1 (or the pseudogene TRBV3-2) to TRBJ2-5; 16 bases map to TRBD2. CDR1 and CDR2 (germline): LGHDT, YNNKEL (reference sequence). The CDR3 has 23 amino acids. V trimming: 0 bases; J trimming: 5 bases; junction bases outside the gene matches: 21. CDR3 DNA: TGTGCCAGCAGCCAAGATCGGAAGAACAGGTTACCGGGACTAGCGGGGGGGCGCGAGACCCAGTACTTC. It yields the protein CASSQDRKNRLPGLAGGRETQYF.

The V gene is TRBV9, the J gene TRBJ1-1, with 7 nucleotides matching TRBD1. V trimming: 0 bases; J trimming: 9 bases; junction bases outside the gene matches: 5. CDR1 and CDR2 from the germline V gene are SGDLS and YYNGEE. The CDR3 is made up of 13 amino acids. DNA for the CDR3: TGTGCCAGCAGCGTAGCAGGGACAGATAAAGCTTTCTTT. This codes for CASSVAGTDKAFF.

This sequence joins TRBV30 and TRBJ2-3, with D unresolved. The germline V and J ends were trimmed by 3 bases and 4 bases, with 8 bases remaining between them. The germline CDR1 and CDR2 sequences are GTSNPN and SVGIG (reference sequence). The CDR3 extends over 12 amino acids. CDR3 DNA: TGTGCCTGGAGCGGAGCCCCAGATACGCAGTATTTT. Translating gives CAWSGAPDTQYF.

The sample holds a few counts of this clone. V usage is TRBV5-4 and J usage is TRBJ2-6; D might be TRBD2 (5 bases). V gave up 4 bases and J gave up 2 bases, with 13 bases separating them. Germline CDR1 and CDR2: SGHNT and YYREEE (reference sequence). The CDR3 covers 16 residues. The CDR3 sequence is CASSGLTGTGANVLTF. CDR3 nucleotide sequence: TGTGCCAGCAGCGGGCTCACGGGGACTGGGGCCAACGTCCTGACTTTC. Supplemented by reference TRBV5-4 and TRBJ2-6, the full variable domain reads ETGVTQSPTHLIKTRGQQVTLRCSSQSGHNTVSWYQQALGQGPQFIFQYYREEENGRGNFPPRFSGLQFPNYSSELNVNALELDDSALYLCASSGLTGTGANVLTFGAGSRLTVL.

V is TRBV28 and J is TRBJ1-4; the match to TRBD1 covers 9 bases. Germline-derived CDR1 and CDR2 are MDHEN and SYDVKM. After removal of 6 bases from V and 4 bases from J, the junction contained 6 bases not matched to a gene. The CDR3 runs to 15 residues. Here the CDR3 DNA reads TGTGCCAGCAGGACAGGGGGGCTTAATAATGAAAAACTGTTTTTT. This encodes CASRTGGLNNEKLFF.

The chain joins TRBV5-1 to TRBJ2-1; 8 nucleotides match TRBD2. V shed 4 bases, J shed 6 bases, and the junction held 6 bases outside the gene matches. The germline V gene encodes CDR1 SGHRS and CDR2 YFSETQ. The CDR3 is made up of 14 amino acids. CDR3: CASSPAGGINEQFF. For the CDR3, the DNA is TGCGCCAGCAGCCCGGCGGGAGGAATCAATGAGCAGTTCTTC. The full variable domain, with the rest looked up from reference TRBV5-1 and TRBJ2-1, is KAGVTQTPRYLIKTRGQQVTLSCSPISGHRSVSWYQQTPGQGLQFLFEYFSETQRNKGNFPGRFSGRQFSNSRSEMNVSTLELGDSALYLCASSPAGGINEQFFGPGTRLTVL.

J is TRBJ1-6 and V is TRBV7-2; 8 bases agree with TRBD1. V shed 1 base and J 10 bases; nucleotides not matched to a gene: 6. There are 15 residues in the CDR3. Germline CDR1 SGHTA, CDR2 FQGNSA. The CDR3, as DNA: TGTGCCAGCAGCTTAGGGACAGGGTCGAGATCACCCCTCCACTTT. It yields the protein CASSLGTGSRSPLHF.

To note about this clone: Other nucleotide sequences in the sample specify the same CDR3. V and J are TRBV19 and TRBJ2-3; 7 nucleotides align to TRBD2. V gave up 5 bases and J gave up 0 bases; unmatched junction bases: 5. Germline-derived CDR1 and CDR2 are LNHDA and SQIVND (reference sequence). The CDR3 has 15 amino acids. CDR3 sequence: CASSVSGTSTDTQYF. In DNA form, the CDR3 reads TGTGCCAGTAGTGTAAGCGGGACTAGCACAGATACGCAGTATTTT. Filled out from reference TRBV19 and TRBJ2-3, the complete variable domain reads DGGITQSPKYLFRKEGQNVTLSCEQNLNHDAMYWYRQDPGQGLRLIYYSQIVNDFQKGDIAEGYSVSREKKESFPLTVTSAQKNPTAFYLCASSVSGTSTDTQYFGPGTRLTVL.

The rearrangement joins TRBV18 to TRBJ2-3, with TRBD2 matching over 11 bases. V trimming: 3 bases; J trimming: 2 bases; junction bases outside the gene matches: 4. This CDR3 has 16 amino acids. Germline loops: CDR1 KGHSH, CDR2 LQKENI. The CDR3 region has the DNA TGTGCCAGCTCACCGGGGACTAGCGGTTTCACAGATACGCAGTATTTT. This codes for CASSPGTSGFTDTQYF. The variable domain in full, completed from reference TRBV18 and TRBJ2-3, reads NAGVMQNPRHLVRRRGQEARLRCSPMKGHSHVYWYRQLPEEGLKFMVYLQKENIIDESGMPKERFSAEFPKEGPSILRIQQVVRGDSAAYFCASSPGTSGFTDTQYFGPGTRLTVL.

The rearrangement joins TRBV14 to TRBJ2-3, with TRBD2 matching 14 bases. The trim removed 4 bases at V and 1 base at J, leaving 4 bases unmatched. The CDR3 sequence is 17 residues long. CDR1 and CDR2 from the germline V gene are SGHDN and FVKESK. The CDR3 is CASSPGLAGVGTDTQYF. The CDR3, as DNA: TGTGCCAGCAGCCCGGGACTAGCGGGAGTGGGCACAGATACGCAGTATTTT.

The chain couples TRBV12-2 to TRBJ2-7; the table names TRBD2, a call not compared with the DNA. TRBV12-2 is flagged as a pseudogene. This CDR3 has 14 residues. The CDR3 sequence is CASLPVGSSREQYF. CDR3 nucleotides: TGTGCAAGTCTCCCCGTAGGCTCATCTAGGGAGCAGTACTTC.

This clone was seen only once. The chain links TRBV6-6 to TRBJ2-1, with 11 bases matching TRBD2. The CDR3 sequence is 16 residues long. V was pared by 0 bases and J by 3 bases, with 1 base of the junction left unmatched. Looked up from germline, CDR1 is MNHNY and CDR2 is SVGAGI (reference sequence). CDR3 coding DNA: TGTGCCAGCAGTTACTCGACTAGCGGGGTCTACAATGAGCAGTTCTTC. Its protein product is CASSYSTSGVYNEQFF.

The table lists this clone with a count of one. The rearrangement links TRBV11-3 to TRBJ2-3, with D uncertain. V lost 1 base, J lost 1 base, and 9 bases lay in between. CDR3 size: 15 residues. The germline V gene encodes CDR1 SGHNT and CDR2 YENEEA. The CDR3: CASSLVFRGTDTQYF. The DNA for the CDR3 is TGTGCCAGCAGCTTAGTATTCCGTGGCACAGATACGCAGTATTTT.

Written as DNA, the CDR3 is TGTGCCAGCAGCCCCGCCGGGAGTTTATATGGCTACACCTTC. Translation gives CASSPAGSLYGYTF. This sequence joins TRBV9 and TRBJ1-2; D is undetermined. Germline lookup yields CDR1 SGDLS and CDR2 YYNGEE. The CDR3 totals 14 residues. The V gene lost 4 bases and the J gene lost 5 bases, with 15 bases spanning the gap.

The chain recombines TRBV2 with TRBJ1-1; maybe TRBD1 (5 bases). The CDR3 is made up of 13 amino acids. CDR1 is SNHLY and CDR2 is FYNNEI in the germline V gene. With 7 bases removed from V and 0 bases from J, the gap between germline ends came to 9 bases. This CDR3 is CASTRGMNTEAFF. CDR3 nucleotide sequence: TGTGCCAGCACCCGGGGGATGAACACTGAAGCTTTCTTT.

This sequence joins TRBV19 and TRBJ2-3; possibly TRBD1 for D (6 bases). V was trimmed by 4 bases and J by 2 bases, leaving 13 bases between them. The germline V gene encodes CDR1 LNHDA and CDR2 SQIVND (reference sequence). The CDR3 sequence is 15 residues long. The CDR3: CASSRTAPATDTQYF. In DNA, the CDR3 is TGTGCCAGTAGTAGGACAGCCCCGGCCACAGATACGCAGTATTTT.

The chain couples TRBV6-4 to TRBJ2-7; TRBD2 matches at 7 bases. V gave up 2 bases and J gave up 9 bases; unmatched junction bases: 1. The CDR3 has 11 amino acids. Germline V gene data show CDR1 as MRHNA and CDR2 as SNTAGT. The CDR3 region is CASSDGGVQYF. In nucleotides, the CDR3 is TGTGCCAGCAGTGACGGGGGGGTGCAGTACTTC.

The rearrangement uses TRBV5-1 and TRBJ1-6, with D possibly matching TRBD1 (6 bases). Germline V gene sequence: CDR1 SGHRS, CDR2 YFSETQ. CDR3 length: 14 amino acids. V gave up 0 bases and J gave up 7 bases, with 8 bases separating them. The chain's CDR3 is CASSLGRGNSPLHF. DNA for the CDR3: TGCGCCAGCAGCTTGGGCAGGGGCAATTCACCCCTCCACTTT.